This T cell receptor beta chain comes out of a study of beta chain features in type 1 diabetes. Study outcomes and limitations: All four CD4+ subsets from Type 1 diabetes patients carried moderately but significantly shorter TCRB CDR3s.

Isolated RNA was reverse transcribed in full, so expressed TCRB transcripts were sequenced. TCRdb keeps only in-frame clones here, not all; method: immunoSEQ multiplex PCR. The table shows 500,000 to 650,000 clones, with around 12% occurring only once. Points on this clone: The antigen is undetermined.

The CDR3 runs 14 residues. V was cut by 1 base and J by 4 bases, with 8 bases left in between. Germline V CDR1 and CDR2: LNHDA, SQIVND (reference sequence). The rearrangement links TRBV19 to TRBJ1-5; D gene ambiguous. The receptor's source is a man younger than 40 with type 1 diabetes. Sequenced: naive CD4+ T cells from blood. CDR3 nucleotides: TGTGCCAGTAGTATAGTGTCAATTAATCAGCCCCAGCATTTT. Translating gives CASSIVSINQPQHF.